This note documents a single T cell receptor beta chain sequence. No DNA is shown, since the ends of the CDR3 on it are uncertain; the CDR3 is the one TCRdb lists. Both TCRalpha and TCRbeta chains were reverse transcribed with V-gene-specific primers. A roughly 19-cycle PCR with a constant-region primer and V-primer adapter amplified TCRs. TCRdb analysed the reads with MiXCR anew, one entry per CDR3 protein. The sample lists around 80,000 distinct CDR3 sequences, over 15% occurring once. The source of the sample is a study of low-dose radiotherapy and immunotherapy resistance in tumors. Study overall: Doses of 0.5 Gy per fraction every 2 weeks, totaling 6.5 Gy, went to Cohort 1. The schedule for Cohort 2 used 1 Gy per fraction every two weeks, which added up to 13 Gy over 26 weeks. Every day for four cycles from cycle 1 day 1, patients took 300 mg of oral aspirin.

Specified time point: before trial treatment. The CDR3 has 17 residues if both end residues are counted. Germline V gene sequence: CDR1 SNHLY, CDR2 FYNNEI. This sequence was found in a male donor with prostate cancer. The specimen was PBMCs, collected before treatment. This rearrangement joins TRBV2 to TRBJ2-2; the D segment call TRBD1 is taken from the table without a DNA check. The chain's CDR3 is CASSVEGLANTGELFFF.